The clone carrying this T cell receptor (beta chain) was seen many times. The entry originates in a study of regulatory T cells in long-lasting Graves disease. Time point described: newly diagnosed GD, antithyroid drugs for less than 3 months. Researchers made the TCR library from RNA that was extracted from PBMCs. Germline V lookup: CDR1 SGHAT, CDR2 FQNNGV. V lost 5 bases to trimming and J lost 0 bases; unmatched junction nucleotides: 6. The CDR3 loop spans 15 amino acids. CDR3 regions were amplified by Arm-PCR using iRepertoire HTBI primers to build TCR beta libraries. TCRdb called the multiplex PCR reads again in MiXCR, with one record for every CDR3 protein. The table records 200,000 to 250,000 distinct CDR3 sequences, around 19% of them present only once. These data were likewise used in another study, on T cells in Graves' hyperthyroidism and ophthalmopathy. As that study records: Researchers barred patients who had uncontrolled infection, other autoimmune disease, pregnancy or lactation.

This clonotype originated in a woman under 40 with Graves disease. The source was peripheral blood mononuclear cells (PBMCs), collected at new diagnosis, from a patient treated with antithyroid drugs. The chain links TRBV11-2 to TRBJ2-7; 8 bases match TRBD2. CDR3 DNA: TGTGCCAGCAGCCCCCTAGCGGGCCGCTCCTACGAGCAGTACTTC. Protein: CASSPLAGRSYEQYF.